The 9 T cell receptor beta chains listed next were all sequenced from one sample in a study of cytomegalovirus exposure and HLA in healthy donors. Primers for the PCR totalled 60 Vbeta and 13 Jbeta. The table came from immunoSEQ multiplex PCR; TCRdb's copy has only in-frame clones and leaves some out. The repertoire has 60,000 to 70,000 clones, roughly 68% of them found once; the top ten carry over 2.5%. Sequenced sample: PBMCs. The receptor set was obtained from a woman in her forties or fifties in good health and CMV-seronegative.

The table lists this clone with a few counts. The chain recombines TRBV4-1 with TRBJ2-7, with TRBD1 matching 9 bases. The V gene end was trimmed by 4 bases and the J gene end by 3 bases; junction bases not matched to a gene: 16. CDR1 and CDR2 from the germline V gene are MGHRA and YSYEKL. The CDR3 is made up of 18 amino acids. CDR3 residues: CASSPSQQLDRGDYEQYF. DNA for the CDR3: TGCGCCAGCAGCCCTAGCCAGCAATTGGACAGGGGAGACTACGAGCAGTACTTC.

The chain uses TRBV7-6 and TRBJ1-1; D may be TRBD1 (5 bases). With 3 bases removed from V and 7 bases from J, the gap between germline ends came to 18 bases. This CDR3 is 15 amino acids long. Germline CDR1 SGHVS, CDR2 FNYEAQ. In DNA form, the CDR3 reads TGTGCCAGCAGCTTGGCCCCTGGGGCCAGAGGTGAAGCTTTCTTT. Translation: CASSLAPGARGEAFF.

This clone was found a few times. The rearrangement joins TRBV7-6 to TRBJ1-4; D uncertain. CDR3 size: 15 residues. Germline V gives CDR1 SGHVS, CDR2 FNYEAQ. V was trimmed by 1 base and J by 0 bases, leaving 6 bases between them. The CDR3 loop is CASSLDGTTNEKLFF. CDR3 in DNA: TGTGCCAGCAGCTTAGACGGGACAACTAATGAAAAACTGTTTTTT.

This clone was counted a few times. The chain has TRBV5-1 and TRBJ1-1; 7 bases map to TRBD1. Germline CDR1 SGHRS, CDR2 YFSETQ. Trimming removed 4 bases from V and 1 base from J; junction bases left unmatched: 7. The CDR3 contains 15 residues. The chain's CDR3 is CASSSTGASNTEAFF. The CDR3 nucleotides read TGCGCCAGCAGCAGTACAGGGGCCTCGAACACTGAAGCTTTCTTT.

This clone has more than one count but fewer than ten. The chain joins TRBV27 to TRBJ2-2; TRBD1 matches at 7 bases. The germline V gene encodes CDR1 MNHEY and CDR2 SMNVEV (reference sequence). V lost 6 bases and J lost 3; bases outside the gene matches: 10. The CDR3 sequence is 16 residues long. Written as DNA, the CDR3 is TGTGCCAGCAGACGGGCGAGGGGGCTGGACACCGGGGAGCTGTTTTTT. Translated, it gives CASRRARGLDTGELFF.

The table lists this clone with a count of one. The genes are TRBV13 and TRBJ2-7; TRBD2 aligns across 10 bases. J was trimmed by 10 bases and V by 1 base; bases with no gene match: 4. Germline V gives CDR1 PRHDT, CDR2 FYEKMQ (reference sequence). This CDR3 is built from 13 residues. CDR3 in amino acids: CASSLELAGRQYF. The CDR3 DNA reads as TGTGCCAGCAGCTTAGAACTAGCGGGAAGACAGTACTTC.

With respect to this clone: At one end the junction does not follow the germline gene, possibly because of a read error. V gene TRBV11-3 combines with J gene TRBJ2-7; the match to TRBD2 covers 10 bases. The CDR3 runs to 15 residues. Germline V gene lookup returns CDR1 SGHNT and CDR2 YENEEA. CDR3 sequence reads: CASSRLAGVSDEQYF. The CDR3 DNA reads as TGTGCCAGCAGTCGGCTAGCGGGAGTCTCCGACGAGCAGTACTTC.

The chain has TRBV6-5 and TRBJ1-5, with a possible D match to TRBD1 (5 bases). This CDR3 spans 14 amino acids. Germline-derived CDR1 and CDR2 are MNHEY and SVGAGI. V lost 5 bases and J lost 1, with 9 bases in between. The CDR3 nucleotides read TGTGCCAGCAGTCCCGACAGCAGCAATCAGCCCCAGCATTTT. Its translation is CASSPDSSNQPQHF.

This clone has only a few counts. This chain uses TRBV5-5 with TRBJ1-5; D is undetermined. V gave up 5 bases and J gave up 6 bases, with 18 bases separating them. The germline V gene has CDR1 SGHKS and CDR2 YYEKEE (reference sequence). The CDR3 is 15 residues long. CDR3 in DNA: TGTGCCAGCAGTCGTGAGGTGGCAGAGGGTCAGCCCCAGCATTTT. It codes for CASSREVAEGQPQHF.